This T cell receptor (beta chain) was documented in a study of blood T cell repertoires in COVID-19. Study in general: Italy, Spain and the United States were the sources of the convalescent and acute COVID-19 samples. PBMCs, B-cell-depleted T cells, or T cells were the source of the cDNA or gDNA that made up the material.

Per the study methods: Using reference gene primer amplification, nucleated cell counts were estimated. Data came from immunoSEQ multiplex PCR; TCRdb stores just in-frame clones and leaves some out. V and J calls and clone size are copied from that table; D and trimming were computed from the DNA. This sample carries approximately 300,000 clones, roughly 88% of them seen once, and the ten largest clones take about 1.6%. CDR1 and CDR2 from the germline V gene are MDHEN and SYDVKM. This CDR3 is 17 amino acids long. The V segment lost 3 bases and the J segment 0 bases; nucleotides outside the gene matches: 4.

This rearrangement joins TRBV28 to TRBJ2-6; 8 nucleotides line up with TRBD2. Material for sequencing was peripheral blood. The TCR sequence derives from a woman in her fifties or sixties with acute or convalescent COVID-19. CDR3 loop: CASSFRAGGSGANVLTF. The CDR3 DNA sequence: TGTGCCAGCAGTTTCAGGGCGGGGGGCTCTGGGGCCAACGTCCTGACTTTC.